The entry below gives a single TCR beta chain sequence along with its context. Looked up from germline, CDR1 is SGHDT and CDR2 is YYEEEE. The CDR3 spans 15 residues. V was pared by 0 bases and J by 5 bases, with 3 bases of the junction left unmatched. This entry belongs to a study of T cell changes during pregnancy in multiple sclerosis. Clones were sequenced by immunoSEQ multiplex PCR, and TCRdb holds only the in-frame ones, with some missing. The data contain approximately 40,000 clones, 85% to 95% of them singletons. This TCR was sampled from a female donor with multiple sclerosis, enrolled in a pregnancy study. V gene TRBV5-6 combines with J gene TRBJ2-1; 9 bases are shared with TRBD2. The sequenced sample was peripheral blood. The CDR3 spells CASSLALAGNNEQFF. The DNA for the CDR3 is TGTGCCAGCAGCTTGGCTCTAGCGGGGAACAATGAGCAGTTCTTC.